A selection of T cell receptor beta chains follows, all from one sample in a study of cytomegalovirus exposure and HLA in healthy donors. Using immunoSEQ multiplex PCR, the repertoire was profiled, and TCRdb retains in-frame clones only, with some absent. The table includes about 150,000 clones, about four fifths detected once. Source material: PBMCs. These receptors came from a man aged 25 to 40 in good health and CMV-seropositive. The CDR3 runs from the conserved cysteine through the conserved F or W. A D gene is named only where the DNA matches it firmly. Not all rows give a size; the values are once, few, many and, for expanded clones, a class.

V gene	CDR3 length	clone size	D gene	J gene	CDR3 DNA	CDR3 protein
TRBV5-4	17	.	TRBD2	TRBJ2-1	TGTGCCAGCAGCTTCGGACTAGCGGTGAGCTCCTACAATGAGCAGTTCTTC	CASSFGLAVSSYNEQFF
TRBV10-3	17	once	TRBD2	TRBJ2-3	TGTGCCATCAAGGGGACGGGGCGGGGGGCCAGCACAGATACGCAGTATTTT	CAIKGTGRGASTDTQYF
TRBV10-2	14	.	TRBD1	TRBJ1-1	TGCGCCAGCAGTGTCGCAGGGGGCGTAGGTGAAGCTTTCTTT	CASSVAGGVGEAFF
TRBV6-4	14	.	.	TRBJ2-2	TGTGCCAGCAGACCAGACAGAAACACCGGGGAGCTGTTTTTT	CASRPDRNTGELFF
TRBV6-1	15	.	.	TRBJ1-6	TGTGCCAGCAGTGTGGCTGGCAGGGTAGGTTCACCCCTCCACTTT	CASSVAGRVGSPLHF
TRBV18	15	.	.	TRBJ1-6	TGTGCCAGCTCACCAAAGAGCTCCTATAATTCACCCCTCCACTTT	CASSPKSSYNSPLHF
TRBV4-1	13	.	.	TRBJ2-7	TGCGCCAGCAGCCAACTGATTACCTACGAGCAGTACTTC	CASSQLITYEQYF
TRBV5-1	13	.	.	TRBJ2-7	TGCGCCAGCAGCTTGCTGGTTAGCTACGAGCAGTACTTC	CASSLLVSYEQYF
TRBV7-9	11	.	.	TRBJ2-7	TGTGCCAGCAGCCCAAACTACGAGCAGTACTTC	CASSPNYEQYF
TRBV7-2	13	.	.	TRBJ2-5	TGTGCCAGCAGCTTATCCGAAGCGGAGACCCAGTACTTC	CASSLSEAETQYF
TRBV7-9	16	few	TRBD2	TRBJ2-3	TGTTCCAGCAGCCTAGCGGGAGGTCCGGGGATGGATACGCAGTATTTT	CSSSLAGGPGMDTQYF
TRBV14	17	.	.	TRBJ2-6	TGTGCCAGCAGCCAACACTCGAATCAAGTCGGGGCCAACGTCCTGACTTTC	CASSQHSNQVGANVLTF
TRBV27	14	.	.	TRBJ1-1	TGTGCCAGCACCAAAGGGGGTGCGAACACTGAAGCTTTCTTT	CASTKGGANTEAFF
TRBV30	15	.	.	TRBJ1-1	TGTGCCTGGAGGGGGGCAGACAATCTGAACACTGAAGCTTTCTTT	CAWRGADNLNTEAFF
TRBV7-6	14	.	.	TRBJ2-1	TGTGCCAGCAGCTTAGGGATAGCGGACAATGAGCAGTTCTTC	CASSLGIADNEQFF
TRBV18	13	.	.	TRBJ2-1	TGTGCCAGCTCACTAAAAGCGGCCAATGAGCAGTTCTTC	CASSLKAANEQFF
TRBV11-2	17	.	.	TRBJ1-3	TGTGCCAGCAGCTTAAAACTCGGGTTCTTCCCTGGAAACACCATATATTTT	CASSLKLGFFPGNTIYF
TRBV10-3	18	.	TRBD1	TRBJ2-7	TGTGCCATCAGCTCCGGGACAGGTAGTTCAGGGTCGGCCTACGAGCAGTACTTC	CAISSGTGSSGSAYEQYF
TRBV9	12	.	.	TRBJ2-2	TGTGCCAGCGACAGAGGCGCCGGGGAGCTGTTTTTT	CASDRGAGELFF
TRBV2	14	.	TRBD1	TRBJ1-1	TGTGCCAACTACATGGGACAGGGGAACACTGAAGCTTTCTTT	CANYMGQGNTEAFF
TRBV9	14	.	.	TRBJ2-3	TGTGCCAGCAGCGCGCCCTCGCGACAAGATACGCAGTATTTT	CASSAPSRQDTQYF
TRBV11-3	14	.	.	TRBJ2-1	TGTGCCAGCAGCTTCGGCGGGGAGAACAATGAGCAGTTCTTC	CASSFGGENNEQFF
TRBV7-9	15	once	TRBD2	TRBJ2-1	TGTGCCAGCAGCTTATTACTAGCGGAAAACAATGAGCAGTTCTTC	CASSLLLAENNEQFF
TRBV5-1	12	.	.	TRBJ2-1	TGCGCCAGCAGCGAGGGGGGGAATGAGCAGTTCTTC	CASSEGGNEQFF
TRBV27	13	.	TRBD1	TRBJ2-7	TGTGCCAGCAGTTACAGGGGCCCCTACGAGCAGTACTTC	CASSYRGPYEQYF
TRBV28	13	.	.	TRBJ1-2	TGTGCCAGCAGACTCCCGGGGAGCTATGGCTACACCTTC	CASRLPGSYGYTF
TRBV7-8	16	.	TRBD1	TRBJ2-6	TGTGCCAGCAGCCCGAAAGACAGGGCCGGGGCCAACGTCCTGACTTTC	CASSPKDRAGANVLTF
TRBV6-5	15	.	TRBD1	TRBJ2-7	TGTGCCAGCAGTTACTCGCCGGGACAGAGTTACGAGCAGTACTTC	CASSYSPGQSYEQYF
TRBV18	14	.	.	TRBJ1-2	TGTGCCAGCTCACCCCTACAGGGCCACTATGGCTACACCTTC	CASSPLQGHYGYTF
TRBV4-3	14	.	.	TRBJ2-7	TGCGCCAGCAGCCAAGACACAGGGCCCTACGAGCAGTACTTC	CASSQDTGPYEQYF
TRBV7-8	14	few	TRBD1	TRBJ1-1	TGTGCCAGCAGCCTGACAGGGTCGGTCGGTGGAGCTTTCTTT	CASSLTGSVGGAFF
TRBV5-4	13	few	.	TRBJ1-4	TGTGCCAGCAGCTTGCAGGTGGATGAAAAACTGTTTTTT	CASSLQVDEKLFF
TRBV5-4	14	.	.	TRBJ1-5	TGTGCCAGCAGCTTGGCCGGGAGGAATCAGCCCCAGCATTTT	CASSLAGRNQPQHF
TRBV2	12	.	.	TRBJ2-5	TGTGCCAGCGGCGGGAACCAAGAGACCCAGTACTTC	CASGGNQETQYF
TRBV25-1	14	.	.	TRBJ1-1	TGTGCCAGCAGTGAGACAGGATCGGCCACTGAAGCTTTCTTT	CASSETGSATEAFF
TRBV30	13	.	.	TRBJ1-3	TGTGCCTGGAGAGCCCTCTCTGGAAACACCATATATTTT	CAWRALSGNTIYF
TRBV28	14	.	.	TRBJ2-1	TGTGCCAGCAGTTTAACAGACTCCTACAATGAGCAGTTCTTC	CASSLTDSYNEQFF
TRBV4-1	17	.	TRBD1	TRBJ1-1	TGCGCCAGCAGCCAAGATCCCCTAAACAGGGGAGGCACTGAAGCTTTCTTT	CASSQDPLNRGGTEAFF
TRBV9	13	.	.	TRBJ2-3	TGTGCCAGCACCCCCCGGGTAGCAGATACGCAGTATTTT	CASTPRVADTQYF
TRBV4-3	13	.	.	TRBJ1-2	TGCGCCAGCAGCCAAGATGGAGCGGGAGGCTACACCTTC	CASSQDGAGGYTF
TRBV29-1	16	.	.	TRBJ2-6	TGCAGCGTTGGAAGGGGCCCGAGCTCTGGGGCCAACGTCCTGACTTTC	CSVGRGPSSGANVLTF
TRBV9	16	.	TRBD2	TRBJ2-2	TGTGCCAGCAGCATAAGCGGGGGGGCGGACACCGGGGAGCTGTTTTTT	CASSISGGADTGELFF
TRBV27	15	.	TRBD1	TRBJ2-7	TGTGCCAGCAATCGATACGGGACAGGGGGGTACGAGCAGTACTTC	CASNRYGTGGYEQYF
TRBV4-2	15	.	TRBD1	TRBJ1-2	TGTGCCAGCAGCCAAGATCACAGGGGGGTCGTTGGCTACACCTTC	CASSQDHRGVVGYTF
TRBV9	21	.	TRBD2	TRBJ2-3	TGTGCCAGCAGCGCAAATCCCCCGGGACTAGCGGGAGGTGGGCGCGGAGATACGCAGTATTTT	CASSANPPGLAGGGRGDTQYF
TRBV28	15	.	.	TRBJ2-3	TGTGCCAGCCGCTCCGGGACTCCCATTCCAGATACGCAGTATTTT	CASRSGTPIPDTQYF
TRBV4-3	18	few	TRBD2	TRBJ2-1	TGCGCCAGCAGCCCACGACTGCTAGCGGGGGGTACCTACAATGAGCAGTTCTTC	CASSPRLLAGGTYNEQFF
TRBV7-2	13	.	TRBD1	TRBJ1-2	TGTGCCAGCAGCCTGGACAGGAGCTATGGCTACACCTTC	CASSLDRSYGYTF
TRBV28	13	once	TRBD2	TRBJ2-2	TGTGCGTCGGGAGGACTAAACACCGGGGAGCTGTTTTTT	CASGGLNTGELFF
TRBV13	15	.	TRBD1	TRBJ2-1	TGTGCCAGCAAACAGGGGGCAGGGTCGTTGGGTGAGCAGTTCTTC	CASKQGAGSLGEQFF
TRBV6-4	15	.	.	TRBJ1-3	TGTGCCAGCAGTCACCTCTCGGGACAAGGAAACACCATATATTTT	CASSHLSGQGNTIYF
TRBV6-5	15	.	.	TRBJ2-1	TGTGCCAGCACCGGACTTACGAACGGATACAATGAGCAGTTCTTC	CASTGLTNGYNEQFF
TRBV11-2	15	few	TRBD1	TRBJ1-5	TGTGCCAGCAGCCCGGACAGGGGAGGCAATCAGCCCCAGCATTTT	CASSPDRGGNQPQHF
TRBV6-6	15	.	TRBD1	TRBJ1-1	TGTGCCAGCCATGGGGACAGGGAAGGTGACACTGAAGCTTTCTTT	CASHGDREGDTEAFF